The rows below give T cell receptor beta chains drawn from one sample of a study of blood T cell repertoires in COVID-19. Sequencing used immunoSEQ multiplex PCR; TCRdb keeps in-frame clones, though not all of them. Among about 220,000 clones listed, around four fifths were seen once. The sample comprised peripheral blood. All receptors come from a woman between 65 and 79 years old with COVID-19, enrolled during active disease. Each CDR3 is given with its conserved first and last residue. Fields, in order: clone size, V gene, D gene, J gene, CDR3 DNA, CDR3 protein. D genes are given only for firm matches. Clone size is given for some rows only: seen once, a few or many times, or a class if the clone is expanded.

size: NA
V: TRBV10-1
D: NA
J: TRBJ2-3
DNA: TGCGCCAGCAGTGAAGATTCAGGGGCGACTACAGATACGCAGTATTTT
CDR3: CASSEDSGATTDTQYF

size: NA
V: TRBV5-1
D: NA
J: TRBJ1-1
DNA: TGCGCCAGCAGCTTTCGGGGAACTGAAGCTTTCTTT
CDR3: CASSFRGTEAFF

size: NA
V: TRBV10-3
D: TRBD2
J: TRBJ2-1
DNA: TGTGCCAGCTCACTAGCGGGAGGATCCATTGAGCAGTTCTTC
CDR3: CASSLAGGSIEQFF

size: NA
V: TRBV11-3
D: TRBD2
J: TRBJ2-1
DNA: TGTGCCAGCAGCTTAGGGGGGACTAGCGGGAGGGAGCAGTTCTTC
CDR3: CASSLGGTSGREQFF

size: NA
V: TRBV27
D: TRBD1
J: TRBJ1-6
DNA: TGTGCCAGCAAACGACAGGGGGATTCACCCCTCCACTTT
CDR3: CASKRQGDSPLHF

size: NA
V: TRBV9
D: NA
J: TRBJ1-2
DNA: TGTGCCAGCAGCCCCTCAGGCTCAGAAAACTATGGCTACACCTTC
CDR3: CASSPSGSENYGYTF

size: NA
V: TRBV2
D: NA
J: TRBJ2-7
DNA: TGTGCCAGCAGCCCGGGTTACGAGCAGTACTTC
CDR3: CASSPGYEQYF

size: NA
V: TRBV19
D: TRBD1
J: TRBJ2-7
DNA: TGTGCCAGTAGTATAGACTCCGGGACAGGGGTATACGAGCAGTACTTC
CDR3: CASSIDSGTGVYEQYF

size: NA
V: TRBV19
D: NA
J: TRBJ1-5
DNA: TGTGCCAGCCGAGGGAGCAATCAGCCCCAGCATTTT
CDR3: CASRGSNQPQHF

size: once
V: TRBV19
D: NA
J: TRBJ1-5
DNA: TGTGCCAGTAGTATCGGACAGACTGGCAATCAGCCCCAGCATTTT
CDR3: CASSIGQTGNQPQHF

size: few
V: TRBV4-1
D: TRBD2
J: TRBJ2-7
DNA: TGCGCCAGCAGCCAAGAGGCATCCAGCGGGAGACCCTACGAGCAGTACTTC
CDR3: CASSQEASSGRPYEQYF

size: NA
V: TRBV3-1/TRBV3-2
D: TRBD2
J: TRBJ2-2
DNA: TGTGCCAGCAGCCCACAGACTAGCGGCACCGGGGAGCTGTTTTTT
CDR3: CASSPQTSGTGELFF

size: NA
V: TRBV11-3
D: TRBD1
J: TRBJ1-1
DNA: TGTGCCAGCAGCTCGACAGGGGAGATGAACACTGAAGCTTTCTTT
CDR3: CASSSTGEMNTEAFF

size: NA
V: TRBV7-2
D: TRBD2
J: TRBJ2-7
DNA: TGTGCCAGCAGCTTATTTTTCGGACTAGCGGGAAACGAGCAGTACTTC
CDR3: CASSLFFGLAGNEQYF

size: NA
V: TRBV6-2/TRBV6-3
D: TRBD1
J: TRBJ1-1
DNA: TGTGCCAGCAGTTACGGGCCCCGGACAGGGGCGGACACTGAAGCTTTCTTT
CDR3: CASSYGPRTGADTEAFF

size: few
V: TRBV20-1
D: TRBD2
J: TRBJ2-3
DNA: TGCAGTGCTAGTGGCCTAGCGGGAGGGCCAAGGCTCGATACGCAGTATTTT
CDR3: CSASGLAGGPRLDTQYF

size: NA
V: TRBV18
D: NA
J: TRBJ1-1
DNA: TGTGCCAGCTCACAAGAGGGGGACACTGAAGCTTTCTTT
CDR3: CASSQEGDTEAFF

size: NA
V: TRBV28
D: TRBD1
J: TRBJ2-7
DNA: TGTGCCAGCAGTTGGGGCGGGACAGGGGATCTCGCTTGGTACTTC
CDR3: CASSWGGTGDLAWYF

size: NA
V: TRBV2
D: TRBD2
J: TRBJ2-7
DNA: TGTGCCAGCGGCAAGTCGGGGGCGGGAGGGCCTCCCGAGCAGTACTTC
CDR3: CASGKSGAGGPPEQYF

size: NA
V: TRBV28
D: NA
J: TRBJ2-2
DNA: TGTGCCAGCAGTTTTGGGATATCGGGACTCGGGGACGCCGGGGAGCTGTTTTTT
CDR3: CASSFGISGLGDAGELFF

size: NA
V: TRBV4-3
D: TRBD2
J: TRBJ2-1
DNA: TGCGCCAGCAGCCCGGGACTATTGGGGGATGAGCAGTTCTTC
CDR3: CASSPGLLGDEQFF

size: NA
V: TRBV6-1
D: TRBD2
J: TRBJ2-1
DNA: TGTGCCAGCAGTGAAGAGCTAGCGGGAGAATGGGGGTCTGAGCAGTTCTTC
CDR3: CASSEELAGEWGSEQFF

size: NA
V: TRBV30
D: NA
J: TRBJ2-1
DNA: TGTGCCTGGAGACCGGGACACCAATACAATGAGCAGTTCTTC
CDR3: CAWRPGHQYNEQFF

size: NA
V: TRBV28
D: TRBD1
J: TRBJ1-3
DNA: TGTGCCAGCACCATCCGGGTAGGGGGCGGAAACACCATATATTTT
CDR3: CASTIRVGGGNTIYF

size: NA
V: TRBV7-9
D: NA
J: TRBJ1-1
DNA: TGTGCCAGCAGCTTAGGTGGGCGGAGGCCTCTTGAAGCTTTCTTT
CDR3: CASSLGGRRPLEAFF

size: NA
V: TRBV9
D: TRBD1
J: TRBJ1-2
DNA: TGTGCCAGCAGCCGGGGACAGGGTGGAGCGTACTATGGCTACACCTTC
CDR3: CASSRGQGGAYYGYTF

size: NA
V: TRBV7-9
D: NA
J: TRBJ2-4
DNA: TGTGCCAGCAGCCCTAGGACAGAGCTAGCCAAAAACATTCAGTACTTC
CDR3: CASSPRTELAKNIQYF

size: NA
V: TRBV5-1
D: NA
J: TRBJ2-1
DNA: TGCGCCAGCTGCCGGGACACTGCCTACAATGAGCAGTTCTTC
CDR3: CASCRDTAYNEQFF

size: NA
V: TRBV2
D: TRBD2
J: TRBJ2-5
DNA: TGTGCCAGCAGTGTCCAGCGGGGGGGTTGGGAGACCCAGTACTTC
CDR3: CASSVQRGGWETQYF

size: NA
V: TRBV28
D: TRBD1
J: TRBJ2-7
DNA: TGTGCCAGCAGTTTAGGGAACAGGGGTTTAGAGCAGTACTTC
CDR3: CASSLGNRGLEQYF

size: once
V: TRBV3-1/TRBV3-2
D: NA
J: TRBJ2-2
DNA: TGTGCCAGCAGCCAGTTCGGGGTCGGGGAGCTGTTTTTT
CDR3: CASSQFGVGELFF

size: NA
V: TRBV28
D: NA
J: TRBJ1-5
DNA: TGTGCCAGCAGTTTAACAGGTTTTAGCAATCAGCCCCAGCATTTT
CDR3: CASSLTGFSNQPQHF

size: NA
V: TRBV7-2
D: TRBD1
J: TRBJ1-2
DNA: TGTGCCAGCAGCCCAACAGGGGGCGCGTATGGCTACACCTTC
CDR3: CASSPTGGAYGYTF

size: NA
V: TRBV28
D: TRBD2
J: TRBJ2-7
DNA: TGTGCCAGCAGCCTAAGCGGGAAGCCCTACGAGCAGTACTTC
CDR3: CASSLSGKPYEQYF

size: NA
V: TRBV3-1/TRBV3-2
D: NA
J: TRBJ1-4
DNA: TGTGCCAGCAGCCAATGGAAATTTAAGGGCCGGGGTGAAAAACTGTTTTTT
CDR3: CASSQWKFKGRGEKLFF

size: NA
V: TRBV5-1
D: TRBD1
J: TRBJ2-7
DNA: TGCGCCAGCAGCTTGGACAGGGGGAGCCACGAGCAGTACTTC
CDR3: CASSLDRGSHEQYF

size: NA
V: TRBV5-1
D: NA
J: TRBJ1-2
DNA: TGCGCCAGCAGCTTGGATTCGCGGGGGCGCGGCTACACCTTC
CDR3: CASSLDSRGRGYTF

size: few
V: TRBV19
D: NA
J: TRBJ2-3
DNA: TGTGCCAGTAGTATAGCATGGGGCGAAGATACGCAGTATTTT
CDR3: CASSIAWGEDTQYF

size: NA
V: TRBV5-1
D: TRBD1
J: TRBJ1-4
DNA: TGCGCCAGCAGCTTGGCCGACGCAGGGGGGAATGAAAAACTGTTTTTT
CDR3: CASSLADAGGNEKLFF

size: NA
V: TRBV9
D: TRBD2
J: TRBJ2-7
DNA: TGTGCCAGCAGCGTAGGCGGGAGGTTCTCCTACGAGCAGTACTTC
CDR3: CASSVGGRFSYEQYF

size: NA
V: TRBV7-9
D: TRBD1
J: TRBJ1-2
DNA: TGTGCCAGCAGCGCACAGGGGAACTATGGCTACACCTTC
CDR3: CASSAQGNYGYTF

size: NA
V: TRBV27
D: TRBD1
J: TRBJ2-2
DNA: TGTGCCAGCAATTTTGCAAGGATCGACAGGGCCCCCGGGGAGCTGTTTTTT
CDR3: CASNFARIDRAPGELFF

size: NA
V: TRBV11-2
D: NA
J: TRBJ1-2
DNA: TGTGCCAGCAGCTTAGACAGTAACTATGGCTACACCTTC
CDR3: CASSLDSNYGYTF

size: NA
V: TRBV9
D: TRBD2
J: TRBJ2-1
DNA: TGTGCCAGCAGCTTTCAGACTAGCGGGACTTACAATGAGCAGTTCTTC
CDR3: CASSFQTSGTYNEQFF

size: NA
V: TRBV28
D: TRBD1
J: TRBJ1-1
DNA: TGTGCCAGCAGCACCTCGGACAGGCGGGCTTTCTTT
CDR3: CASSTSDRRAFF

size: NA
V: TRBV7-6
D: TRBD1
J: TRBJ1-1
DNA: TGTGCCAGCAGCACGCAGGGGGGCACTGAAGCTTTCTTT
CDR3: CASSTQGGTEAFF

size: NA
V: TRBV30
D: NA
J: TRBJ2-7
DNA: TGTGCCTTCGGGGGAACCTCCGAGCAGTACTTC
CDR3: CAFGGTSEQYF

size: NA
V: TRBV6-6
D: NA
J: TRBJ2-5
DNA: TGTGCCAGCAGCCCGCATCGGACAGCTGAGACCCAGTACTTC
CDR3: CASSPHRTAETQYF

size: NA
V: TRBV11-1
D: NA
J: TRBJ2-7
DNA: TGTGCCAGCAGCTTGGGGCAGATCTACGAGCAGTACTTC
CDR3: CASSLGQIYEQYF

size: NA
V: TRBV18
D: NA
J: TRBJ2-5
DNA: TGTGCCAGCTCACCACGGCTGCAAGAGACCCAGTACTTC
CDR3: CASSPRLQETQYF

size: NA
V: TRBV7-3
D: NA
J: TRBJ2-5
DNA: TGTGCCAGCAGCTTGCTAGCAGCAGAGACCCAGTACTTC
CDR3: CASSLLAAETQYF

size: NA
V: TRBV7-8
D: NA
J: TRBJ2-5
DNA: TGTGCCAGCACCCTAAACAGGGCGGGAGAGACCCAGTACTTC
CDR3: CASTLNRAGETQYF

size: NA
V: TRBV9
D: TRBD2
J: TRBJ2-2
DNA: TGTGCCAGCAGCGTAGTGGTCCGGGCGGGAGTGCGTGGGGAGCTGTTTTTT
CDR3: CASSVVVRAGVRGELFF

size: few
V: TRBV4-2
D: NA
J: TRBJ1-1
DNA: TGTGCCAGCAGCCAAGATGGGAGGACTGAAGCTTTCTTT
CDR3: CASSQDGRTEAFF

size: NA
V: TRBV27
D: NA
J: TRBJ1-1
DNA: TGTGCCAGCAGCAGCGACAGCGACACTGAAGCTTTCTTT
CDR3: CASSSDSDTEAFF